This T cell receptor beta chain was sequenced during a study of cytomegalovirus exposure and HLA in healthy donors. Study findings and constraints: TRBV6-2, TRBV6-3 and some other V segments were unresolvable in 87-base-pair reads. Presence/absence comparisons presumed near-even sequencing depth among donors. It was likely that a cluster of highly shared sequence variants was a sequencing artifact.

A remark on this clone: The target antigen is unknown.

The PCR had 60 Vbeta and 13 Jbeta primers. Measured with immunoSEQ multiplex PCR; TCRdb has only the in-frame clones, and not every one. This sample has 150,000 or so clones, with 70% to 80% found just once. This CDR3 is built from 16 residues. Germline V gives CDR1 SGHTS, CDR2 YDEGEE. Trimming left V 0 bases short and J 6 bases short, with 15 bases between. This sequence originates from a man aged 50 or older in good health and CMV-seropositive. Sequencing was carried out using PBMCs. The chain couples TRBV5-8 to TRBJ1-4; maybe TRBD1 (6 bases). The CDR3 coding sequence is TGTGCCAGCAGCTTGGGGACAGCTGGGCAGTATGAAAAACTGTTTTTT. Protein product: CASSLGTAGQYEKLFF.